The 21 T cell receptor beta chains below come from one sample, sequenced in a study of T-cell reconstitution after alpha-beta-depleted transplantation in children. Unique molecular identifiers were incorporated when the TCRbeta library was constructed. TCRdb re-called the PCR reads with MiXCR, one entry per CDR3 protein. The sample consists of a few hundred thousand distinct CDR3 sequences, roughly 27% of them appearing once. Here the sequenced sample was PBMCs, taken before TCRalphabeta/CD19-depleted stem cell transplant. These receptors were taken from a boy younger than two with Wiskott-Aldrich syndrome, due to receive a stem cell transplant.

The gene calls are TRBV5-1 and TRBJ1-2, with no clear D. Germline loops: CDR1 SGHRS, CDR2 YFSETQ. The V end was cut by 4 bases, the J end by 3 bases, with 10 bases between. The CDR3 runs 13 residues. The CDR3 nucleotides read TGCGCCAGCAGCCTAGGGTGGGACTATGGCTACACCTTC. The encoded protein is CASSLGWDYGYTF.

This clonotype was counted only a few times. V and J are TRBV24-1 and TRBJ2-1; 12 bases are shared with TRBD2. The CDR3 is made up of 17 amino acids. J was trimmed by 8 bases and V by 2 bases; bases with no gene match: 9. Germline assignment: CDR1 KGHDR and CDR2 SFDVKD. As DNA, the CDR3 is TGTGCCACCAGTGATTCCCGACTAGCGGGAGTCTCATATGAGCAGTTCTTC. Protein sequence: CATSDSRLAGVSYEQFF.

CDR3 residues: CSAMGLAYSGEQFF. The DNA of the CDR3 is TGCAGTGCTATGGGACTAGCGTATTCGGGTGAGCAGTTCTTC. The chain couples TRBV20-1 to TRBJ2-1; 10 bases map to TRBD2. V trimming: 4 bases; J trimming: 9 bases; junction bases outside the gene matches: 9. Germline values: CDR1 DFQATT, CDR2 SNEGSKA (reference sequence). The CDR3 runs to 14 residues.

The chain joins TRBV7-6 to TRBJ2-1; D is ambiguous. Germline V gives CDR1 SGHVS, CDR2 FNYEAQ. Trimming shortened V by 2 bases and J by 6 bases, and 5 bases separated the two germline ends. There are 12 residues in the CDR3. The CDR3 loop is CASSLNGNEQFF. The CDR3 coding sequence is TGTGCCAGCAGCTTAAACGGCAATGAGCAGTTCTTC.

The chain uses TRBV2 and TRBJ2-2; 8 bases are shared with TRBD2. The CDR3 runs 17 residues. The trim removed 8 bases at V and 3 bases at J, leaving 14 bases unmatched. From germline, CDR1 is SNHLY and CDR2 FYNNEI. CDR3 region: CASLSSGGRRDTGELFF. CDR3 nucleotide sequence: TGTGCCAGCTTATCTTCTGGCGGGAGGAGAGACACCGGGGAGCTGTTTTTT. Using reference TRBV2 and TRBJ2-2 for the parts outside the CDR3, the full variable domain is EPEVTQTPSHQVTQMGQEVILRCVPISNHLYFYWYRQILGQKVEFLVSFYNNEISEKSEIFDDQFSVERPDGSNFTLKIRSTKLEDSAMYFCASLSSGGRRDTGELFFGEGSRLTVL.

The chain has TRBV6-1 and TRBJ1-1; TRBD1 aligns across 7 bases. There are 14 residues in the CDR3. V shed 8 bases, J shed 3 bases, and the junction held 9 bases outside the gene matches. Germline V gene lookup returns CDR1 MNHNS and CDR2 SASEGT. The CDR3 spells CASQTGQGDTEAFF. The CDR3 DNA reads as TGTGCCAGCCAAACGGGCCAGGGGGACACTGAAGCTTTCTTT.

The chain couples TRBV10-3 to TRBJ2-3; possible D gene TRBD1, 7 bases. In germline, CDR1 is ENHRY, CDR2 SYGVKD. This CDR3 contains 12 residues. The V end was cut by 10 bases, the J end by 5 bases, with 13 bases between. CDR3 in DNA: TGTGCCACCCGGAGGGGGCTAGATACGCAGTATTTT. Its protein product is CATRRGLDTQYF.

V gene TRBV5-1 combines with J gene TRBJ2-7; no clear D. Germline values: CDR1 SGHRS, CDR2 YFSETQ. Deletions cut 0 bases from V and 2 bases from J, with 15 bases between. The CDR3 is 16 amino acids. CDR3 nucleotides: TGCGCCAGCAGCTTGGGTGCCCAAACGAATCCCTACGAGCAGTACTTC. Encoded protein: CASSLGAQTNPYEQYF.

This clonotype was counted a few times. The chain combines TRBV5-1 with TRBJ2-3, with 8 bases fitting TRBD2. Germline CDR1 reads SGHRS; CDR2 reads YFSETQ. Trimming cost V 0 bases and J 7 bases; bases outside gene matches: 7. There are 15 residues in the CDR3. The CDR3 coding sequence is TGCGCCAGCAGCTTGGTTACGGGAGGGCCGTATACGCAGTATTTT. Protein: CASSLVTGGPYTQYF.

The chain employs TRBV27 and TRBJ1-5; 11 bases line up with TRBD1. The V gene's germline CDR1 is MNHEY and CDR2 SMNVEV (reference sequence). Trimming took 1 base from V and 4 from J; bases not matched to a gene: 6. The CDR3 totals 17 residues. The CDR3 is CASSLFSGTGGNQPQHF. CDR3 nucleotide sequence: TGTGCCAGCAGTTTATTTTCGGGGACAGGGGGGAATCAGCCCCAGCATTTT.

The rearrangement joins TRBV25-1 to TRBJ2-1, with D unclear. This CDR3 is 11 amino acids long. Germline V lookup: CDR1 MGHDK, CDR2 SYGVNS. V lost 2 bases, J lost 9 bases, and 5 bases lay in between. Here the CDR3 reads CASSENREQFF. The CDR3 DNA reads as TGTGCCAGCAGTGAAAACCGTGAGCAGTTCTTC.

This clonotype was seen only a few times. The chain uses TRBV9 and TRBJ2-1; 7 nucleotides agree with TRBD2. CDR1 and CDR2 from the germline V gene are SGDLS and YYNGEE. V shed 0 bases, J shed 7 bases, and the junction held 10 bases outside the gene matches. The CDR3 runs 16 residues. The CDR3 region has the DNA TGTGCCAGCAGCGTAGTAGGGGCGGGAGTTACAAATGAGCAGTTCTTC. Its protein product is CASSVVGAGVTNEQFF.

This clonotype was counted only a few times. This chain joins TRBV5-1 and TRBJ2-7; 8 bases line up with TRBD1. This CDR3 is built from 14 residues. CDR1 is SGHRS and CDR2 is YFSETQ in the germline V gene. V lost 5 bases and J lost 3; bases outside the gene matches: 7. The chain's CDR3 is CASRTGTGNYEQYF. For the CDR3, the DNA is TGCGCCAGCAGAACAGGGACAGGAAACTACGAGCAGTACTTC.

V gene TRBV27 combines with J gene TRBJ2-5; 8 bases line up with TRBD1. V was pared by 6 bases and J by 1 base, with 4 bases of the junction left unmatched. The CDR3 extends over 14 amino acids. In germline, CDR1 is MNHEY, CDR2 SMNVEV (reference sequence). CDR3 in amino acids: CASRPGQVQETQYF. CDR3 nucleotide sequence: TGTGCCAGCAGGCCGGGACAGGTCCAAGAGACCCAGTACTTC.

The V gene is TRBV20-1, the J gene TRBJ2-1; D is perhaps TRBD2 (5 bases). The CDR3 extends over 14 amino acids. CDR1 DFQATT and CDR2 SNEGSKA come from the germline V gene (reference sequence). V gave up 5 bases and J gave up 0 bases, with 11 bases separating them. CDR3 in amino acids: CSAPHGSSYNEQFF. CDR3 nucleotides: TGCAGTGCTCCTCATGGGAGCTCCTACAATGAGCAGTTCTTC.

The CDR3 region is CSAVEGQGTGELFF. The CDR3 bases are TGCAGTGCCGTAGAGGGGCAGGGGACCGGGGAGCTGTTTTTT. The rearrangement uses TRBV20-1 and TRBJ2-2; perhaps TRBD1 as D (6 bases). Germline V gives CDR1 DFQATT, CDR2 SNEGSKA (reference sequence). V lost 6 bases and J lost 5, with 16 bases in between. The CDR3 consists of 14 residues.

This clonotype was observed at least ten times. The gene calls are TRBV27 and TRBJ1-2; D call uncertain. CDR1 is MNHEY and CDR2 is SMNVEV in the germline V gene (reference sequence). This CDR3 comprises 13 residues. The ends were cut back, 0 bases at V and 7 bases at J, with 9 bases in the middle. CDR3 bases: TGTGCCAGCAGTTTATCGTCGCGGGGTGGCTACACCTTC. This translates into CASSLSSRGGYTF.

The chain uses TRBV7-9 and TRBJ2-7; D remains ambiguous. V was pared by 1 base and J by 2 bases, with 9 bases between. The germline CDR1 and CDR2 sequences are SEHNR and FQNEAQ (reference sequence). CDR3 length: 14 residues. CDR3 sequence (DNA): TGTGCCAGCAGCTTAGTTGAGAGTCCCTACGAGCAGTACTTC. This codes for CASSLVESPYEQYF.

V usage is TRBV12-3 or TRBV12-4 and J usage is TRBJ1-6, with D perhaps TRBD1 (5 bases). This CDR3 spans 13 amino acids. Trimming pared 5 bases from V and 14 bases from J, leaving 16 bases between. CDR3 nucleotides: TGTGCCAGCAGTCCGGGCCTCGAAGGGGCCCTCCACTTT. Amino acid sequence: CASSPGLEGALHF.

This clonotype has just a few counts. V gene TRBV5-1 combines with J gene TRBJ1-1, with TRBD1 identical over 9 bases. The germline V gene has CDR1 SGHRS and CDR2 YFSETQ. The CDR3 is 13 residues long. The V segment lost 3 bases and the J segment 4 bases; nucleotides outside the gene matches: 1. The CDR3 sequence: CASSWDRVTEAFF. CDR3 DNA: TGCGCCAGCAGCTGGGACAGGGTCACTGAAGCTTTCTTT.

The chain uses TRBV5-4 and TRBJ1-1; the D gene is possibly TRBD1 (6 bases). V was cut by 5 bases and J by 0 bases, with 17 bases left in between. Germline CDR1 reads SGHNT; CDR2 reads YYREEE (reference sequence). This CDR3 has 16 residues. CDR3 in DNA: TGTGCCAGCAGTAAAATGGGGGGCAGGCTGAACACTGAAGCTTTCTTT. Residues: CASSKMGGRLNTEAFF.